A selection of T cell receptor beta chains follows, all from one sample in a study of beta chain features in type 1 diabetes. Assay used: immunoSEQ multiplex PCR; TCRdb lists only in-frame clones, some missing. The table has more than 550,000 clones, over 12% seen once. Sample: naive CD4+ T cells from blood. All receptors derive from a man between 18 and 29 years old with type 1 diabetes. CDR3s include the opening cysteine and the closing phenylalanine or tryptophan.

v_gene: TRBV4-1
j_gene: TRBJ1-5
len: 14
CDR3aa: CASSQDPSNQPQHF

v_gene: TRBV28
j_gene: TRBJ1-2
len: 15
CDR3aa: CASSGRQGADYGYTF

v_gene: TRBV18
j_gene: TRBJ1-5
len: 16
CDR3aa: CASSPPESLPGQPQHF

v_gene: TRBV10-3
j_gene: TRBJ2-1
len: 17
CDR3aa: CAISEATSGTRYNEQFF

v_gene: TRBV29-1
j_gene: TRBJ2-1
len: 13
CDR3aa: CSVQNNGRNEQFF

v_gene: TRBV4-3
j_gene: TRBJ1-5
len: 16
CDR3aa: CASSQDAQQGNQPQHF

v_gene: TRBV7-9
j_gene: TRBJ2-7
len: 14
CDR3aa: CASGTRASSYEQYF

v_gene: TRBV27
j_gene: TRBJ1-2
len: 15
CDR3aa: CASIPFALHQYGYTF

v_gene: TRBV9
j_gene: TRBJ2-1
len: 15
CDR3aa: CASSVGTGGWNEQFF

v_gene: TRBV9
j_gene: TRBJ2-3
len: 15
CDR3aa: CASSVGGLSTDTQYF

v_gene: TRBV5-1
j_gene: TRBJ1-1
len: 15
CDR3aa: CASSMLTGGDTEAFF

v_gene: TRBV29-1
j_gene: TRBJ2-1
len: 14
CDR3aa: CSVRTFYSYNEQFF

v_gene: TRBV6-6
j_gene: TRBJ2-5
len: 16
CDR3aa: CASSVSGTGMGETQYF

v_gene: TRBV7-2
j_gene: TRBJ1-5
len: 14
CDR3aa: CASSSDGSNQPQHF

v_gene: TRBV29-1
j_gene: TRBJ2-1
len: 15
CDR3aa: CSVARGTFSYNEQFF

v_gene: TRBV7-2
j_gene: TRBJ1-2
len: 13
CDR3aa: CASSLGTGFGYTF

v_gene: TRBV29-1
j_gene: TRBJ2-1
len: 15
CDR3aa: CSVDGGTSPNNEQFF

v_gene: TRBV10-3
j_gene: TRBJ2-2
len: 16
CDR3aa: CAISEMGAMNTGELFF

v_gene: TRBV4-3
j_gene: TRBJ2-7
len: 16
CDR3aa: CASSPRLAGGQNEQYF

v_gene: TRBV7-9
j_gene: TRBJ1-2
len: 13
CDR3aa: CASSFTENNGYTF

v_gene: TRBV4-1
j_gene: TRBJ2-7
len: 12
CDR3aa: CASSQESYEQYF

v_gene: TRBV30
j_gene: TRBJ2-3
len: 13
CDR3aa: CAWSVRATDTQYF

v_gene: TRBV5-1
j_gene: TRBJ2-7
len: 19
CDR3aa: CASSLLTGTSGTWFDEQYF

v_gene: TRBV7-6
j_gene: TRBJ2-3
len: 15
CDR3aa: CASSLARGSTDTQYF

v_gene: TRBV5-1
j_gene: TRBJ2-7
len: 14
CDR3aa: CASSFGQDSYEQYF

v_gene: TRBV2
j_gene: TRBJ1-2
len: 13
CDR3aa: CASTPIGTSDYTF

v_gene: TRBV29-1
j_gene: TRBJ2-1
len: 14
CDR3aa: CSVEDRGQVATQFF

v_gene: TRBV2
j_gene: TRBJ1-5
len: 15
CDR3aa: CASSEEAGSNQPQHF

v_gene: TRBV18
j_gene: TRBJ1-3
len: 19
CDR3aa: CASSRPSGGSVVAGNTIYF

v_gene: TRBV6-6
j_gene: TRBJ2-2
len: 14
CDR3aa: CASSYGRAFGELFF

v_gene: TRBV7-9
j_gene: TRBJ2-5
len: 15
CDR3aa: CASSPGLAWGETQYF

v_gene: TRBV20-1
j_gene: TRBJ2-7
len: 11
CDR3aa: CSGNNRDEQYF

v_gene: TRBV5-1
j_gene: TRBJ2-3
len: 14
CDR3aa: CASSLVPGTDTQYF

v_gene: TRBV11-1
j_gene: TRBJ2-3
len: 12
CDR3aa: CASSLRTDTQYF

v_gene: TRBV29-1
j_gene: TRBJ2-5
len: 13
CDR3aa: CSVEGQGWETQYF

v_gene: TRBV9
j_gene: TRBJ2-3
len: 15
CDR3aa: CASSVDMLSTDTQYF

v_gene: TRBV29-1
j_gene: TRBJ2-7
len: 13
CDR3aa: CSVTGVLSYEQYF

v_gene: TRBV7-8
j_gene: TRBJ2-7
len: 17
CDR3aa: CASSLVVSGVNSYEQYF

v_gene: TRBV30
j_gene: TRBJ1-4
len: 11
CDR3aa: CASLRGEKLFF

v_gene: TRBV30
j_gene: TRBJ2-7
len: 14
CDR3aa: CAWGRIPGSYEQYF

v_gene: TRBV5-4
j_gene: TRBJ2-1
len: 16
CDR3aa: CASTRGDGRDRNEQFF

v_gene: TRBV5-1
j_gene: TRBJ2-7
len: 11
CDR3aa: CASRRQYEQYF

v_gene: TRBV10-3
j_gene: TRBJ1-2
len: 13
CDR3aa: CAIGAGGNYGYTF

v_gene: TRBV5-6
j_gene: TRBJ2-5
len: 17
CDR3aa: CASSLALTGTRGETQYF

v_gene: TRBV19
j_gene: TRBJ2-6
len: 16
CDR3aa: CASSKGTVAGANVLTF